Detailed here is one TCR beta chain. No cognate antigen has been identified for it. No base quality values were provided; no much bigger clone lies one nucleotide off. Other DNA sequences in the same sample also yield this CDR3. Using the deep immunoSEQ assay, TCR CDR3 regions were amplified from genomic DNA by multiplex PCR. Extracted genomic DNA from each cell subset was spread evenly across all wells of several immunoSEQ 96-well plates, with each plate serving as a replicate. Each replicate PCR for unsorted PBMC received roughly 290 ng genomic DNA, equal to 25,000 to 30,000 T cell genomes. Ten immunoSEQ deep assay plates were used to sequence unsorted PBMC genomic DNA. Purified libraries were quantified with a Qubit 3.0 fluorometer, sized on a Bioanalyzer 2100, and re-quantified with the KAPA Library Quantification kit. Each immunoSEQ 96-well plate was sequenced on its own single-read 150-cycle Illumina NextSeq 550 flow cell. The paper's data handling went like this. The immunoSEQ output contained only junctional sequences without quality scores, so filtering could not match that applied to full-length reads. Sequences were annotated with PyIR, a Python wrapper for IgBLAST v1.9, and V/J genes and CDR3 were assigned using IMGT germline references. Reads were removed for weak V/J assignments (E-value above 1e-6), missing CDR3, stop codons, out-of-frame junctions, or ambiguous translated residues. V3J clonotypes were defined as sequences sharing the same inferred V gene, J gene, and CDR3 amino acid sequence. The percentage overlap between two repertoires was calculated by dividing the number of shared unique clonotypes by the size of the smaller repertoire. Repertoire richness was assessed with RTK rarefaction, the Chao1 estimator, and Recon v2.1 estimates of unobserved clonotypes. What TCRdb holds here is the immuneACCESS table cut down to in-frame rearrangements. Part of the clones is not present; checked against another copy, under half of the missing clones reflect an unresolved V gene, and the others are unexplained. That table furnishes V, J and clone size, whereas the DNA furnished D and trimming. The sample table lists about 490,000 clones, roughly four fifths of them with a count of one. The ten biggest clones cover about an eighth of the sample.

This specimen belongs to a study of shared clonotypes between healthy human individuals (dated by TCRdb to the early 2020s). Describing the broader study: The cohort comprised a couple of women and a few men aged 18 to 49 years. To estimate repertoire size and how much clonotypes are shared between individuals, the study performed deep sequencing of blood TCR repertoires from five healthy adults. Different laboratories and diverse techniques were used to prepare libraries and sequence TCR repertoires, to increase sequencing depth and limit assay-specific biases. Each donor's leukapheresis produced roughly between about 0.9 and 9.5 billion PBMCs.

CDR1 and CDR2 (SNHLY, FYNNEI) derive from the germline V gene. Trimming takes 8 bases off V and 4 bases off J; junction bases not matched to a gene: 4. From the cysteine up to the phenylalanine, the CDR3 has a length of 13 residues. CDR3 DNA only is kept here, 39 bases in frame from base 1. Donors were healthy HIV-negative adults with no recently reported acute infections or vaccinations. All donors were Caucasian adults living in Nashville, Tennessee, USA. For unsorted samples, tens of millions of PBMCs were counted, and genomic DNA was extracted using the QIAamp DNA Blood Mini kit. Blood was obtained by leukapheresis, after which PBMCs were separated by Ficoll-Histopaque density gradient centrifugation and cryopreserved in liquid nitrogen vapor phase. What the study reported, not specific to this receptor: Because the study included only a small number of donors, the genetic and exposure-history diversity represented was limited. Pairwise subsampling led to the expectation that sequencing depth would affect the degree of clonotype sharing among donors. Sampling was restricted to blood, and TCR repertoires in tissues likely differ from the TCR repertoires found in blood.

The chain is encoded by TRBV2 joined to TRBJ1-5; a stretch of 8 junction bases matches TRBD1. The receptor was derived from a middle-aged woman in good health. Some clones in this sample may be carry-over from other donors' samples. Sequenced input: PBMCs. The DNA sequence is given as TGTGCCAGCTCCGGACAGGGTAATCAGCCCCAGCATTTT. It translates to CASSGQGNQPQHF.